This TCR beta chain stems from a study of T cell responses to AZD1222 COVID-19 vaccine (dated by TCRdb to about 2021). In the study overall: AZD1222 recipients whose second dose came at about 4 weeks and those whose second dose came at about 12 weeks were combined into one group, since spike-specific TCR depth and breadth did not differ between the two schedules. A total of 233 trial participants underwent TCR sequencing, of whom more than 200 had received two doses of AZD1222 and 26 had received two doses of the MenACWY control vaccine. Enrollment into the trials was organized by age into subgroups of 18-55, 56-69 and 70-plus years, and those subgroups contained approximately 150, 30 and 60 TCR-sequenced participants, respectively. Broad study findings and their caveats: Conclusions about previously exposed vaccinees are limited because only a handful of AZD1222 recipients were SARS-CoV-2 seropositive at baseline. The vaccine-associated CD4 TCRs covered the entire spike protein, and the dominant responses fell in regions 160-218 and 743-854. After two AZD1222 doses, both the breadth and the depth of spike-specific TCRs were significantly higher than at day 0 and than in MenACWY recipients. No day 14 peak-response samples were available, so repertoires were characterized only after the peak T cell response. Most participants were white British and females outnumbered males, and the authors suggested that clonal diversity may have been underestimated. Epitopes outside the regions mutated in the B.1.351 and B.1.1.7 variants were reportedly recognized by nearly half of the unique spike-specific TCRs. In the small 56-69-year group, the increase in depth fell short of significance, most likely because of low power.

The CDR3 regions of human TCRbeta chains were analyzed by immunosequencing. In the authors' own workflow: TCRs in the repertoires were compared against a reference library of SARS-CoV-2-specific TCRs that had been generated with the MIRA antigen-specificity platform. Breadth meant the fraction of unique TCRs that were SARS-CoV-2-associated, whereas depth meant the fraction of total T cells that were SARS-CoV-2-associated. Each spike-specific TCR was assigned to its reactive spike region and to a CD4 or CD8 class using the MIRA data. Log10-transformed breadth and depth values were compared by one-way ANOVA with Sidak's multiple comparisons tests. What TCRdb holds here is the immuneACCESS table cut down to in-frame rearrangements. Part of the clones is not present; checked against another copy, under half of the missing clones reflect an unresolved V gene, and the others are unexplained. V and J calls and clone size are given by that table; D and trimming were obtained from the DNA. This sample lists about 80,000 clones; around 90% were detected once. Roughly 24% of the sample rests with the top ten.

Points on this clone: What this receptor recognizes is not known. No much larger clone exists at a distance of one base, and base qualities are not known.

The time point label here, explained by the study, means: baseline before first vaccination. Samples from vaccinated people were obtained from the UK trials COV001 and COV002, which included a single-blind randomized controlled phase 2/3 trial of AZD1222 (ChAdOx1 nCoV-19) in healthy adults. Trial participant PBMC samples were collected at day 0 and day 28 after the second dose for TCRbeta chain sequencing. Based on the germline V gene, the CDR1 and CDR2 sequences are MDHEN and SYDVKM. The junction carries 14 bases between V and J, which are trimmed by 1 base and 4 bases respectively. From the cysteine up to the phenylalanine, the CDR3 has a length of 17 residues. Of the read, only the CDR3 DNA is kept; its 51 bases are in frame from base 1.

The receptor chain draws on TRBV28 and TRBJ1-6; the D gene is perhaps TRBD1, from 5 matching bases. This TCR was recovered from an adult in good health. Sequenced here: peripheral blood, sampled on day 0 of AZD1222 vaccination. The CDR3 protein is CASSLSGGSVYNSPLHF. The nucleotide sequence reads as follows: TGTGCCAGCAGTTTATCGGGGGGAAGCGTTTATAATTCACCCCTCCACTTT. The CDR3 plus the reference TRBV28 and TRBJ1-6 genes for the other parts give the full variable domain: DVKVTQSSRYLVKRTGEKVFLECVQDMDHENMFWYRQDPGLGLRLIYFSYDVKMKEKGDIPEGYSVSREKKERFSLILESASTNQTSMYLCASSLSGGSVYNSPLHFGNGTRLTVT.